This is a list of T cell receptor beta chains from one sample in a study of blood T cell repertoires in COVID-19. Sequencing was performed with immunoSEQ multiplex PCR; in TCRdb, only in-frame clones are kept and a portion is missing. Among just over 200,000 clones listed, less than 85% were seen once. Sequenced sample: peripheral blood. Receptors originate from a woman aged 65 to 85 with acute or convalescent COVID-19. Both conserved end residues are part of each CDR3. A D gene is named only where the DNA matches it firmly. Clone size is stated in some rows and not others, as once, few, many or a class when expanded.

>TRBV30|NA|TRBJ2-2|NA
CAWSVHRTRTGELFF
TGTGCCTGGAGTGTACATCGGACACGTACCGGGGAGCTGTTTTTT
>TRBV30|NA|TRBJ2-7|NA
CAWGGLRAGSPFEQYF
TGTGCCTGGGGGGGTCTTAGGGCGGGGTCCCCCTTCGAGCAGTACTTC
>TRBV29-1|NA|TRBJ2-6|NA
CSVRVSGANVLTF
TGCAGCGTTCGGGTCTCTGGGGCCAACGTCCTGACTTTC
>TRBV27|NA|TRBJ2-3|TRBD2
CASSLGTSGSGDTPYF
TGTGCCAGCAGTTTAGGGACTAGCGGGAGTGGAGATACGCCATATTTT
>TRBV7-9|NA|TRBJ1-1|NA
CASSPPRGGTEAFF
TGTGCCAGCAGCCCACCGCGGGGGGGAACTGAAGCTTTCTTT
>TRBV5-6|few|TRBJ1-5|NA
CASSNRGNQPQHF
TGTGCCAGCAGCAACAGGGGCAATCAGCCCCAGCATTTT
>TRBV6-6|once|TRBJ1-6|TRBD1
CASRAAGTANSPLHF
TGTGCCAGCAGGGCCGCCGGGACAGCTAATTCACCCCTCCACTTT
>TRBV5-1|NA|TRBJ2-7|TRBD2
CASSLGLADYYEQYF
TGCGCCAGCAGCTTGGGGCTAGCGGACTACTACGAGCAGTACTTC
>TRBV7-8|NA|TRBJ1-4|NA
CASSLEGRGWGTNEKLFF
TGTGCCAGCAGCTTAGAGGGCAGGGGATGGGGAACTAATGAAAAACTGTTTTTT
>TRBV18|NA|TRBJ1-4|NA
CASSQREDEKLFF
TGTGCCAGCTCACAACGGGAGGATGAAAAACTGTTTTTT
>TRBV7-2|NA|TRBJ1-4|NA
CASKLGTHEKLFF
TGTGCCAGCAAGTTAGGGACACATGAAAAACTGTTTTTT
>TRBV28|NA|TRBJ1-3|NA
CASSVLLGGAGNTIYF
TGTGCCAGCAGTGTCCTCTTGGGAGGGGCTGGAAACACCATATATTTT
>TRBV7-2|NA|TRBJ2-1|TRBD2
CASSPRLAGARNEQFF
TGTGCCAGCAGCCCCCGACTAGCGGGAGCCAGAAATGAGCAGTTCTTC
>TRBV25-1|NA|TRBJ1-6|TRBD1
CASSGGGQGRSPLHF
TGTGCCAGCAGTGGGGGGGGACAGGGACGGTCACCCCTCCACTTT
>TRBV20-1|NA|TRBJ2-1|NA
CSASSITRSSYNEQFF
TGCAGTGCTAGTAGCATAACTAGGAGCTCCTACAATGAGCAGTTCTTC
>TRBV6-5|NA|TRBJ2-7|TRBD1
CASTPTGGAREQYF
TGTGCCAGCACCCCTACAGGGGGCGCGCGAGAGCAGTACTTC
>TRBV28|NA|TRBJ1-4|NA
CASTPRDTNEKLFF
TGTGCCAGCACCCCCAGGGATACTAATGAAAAACTGTTTTTT
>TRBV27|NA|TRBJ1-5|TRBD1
CASSYRGGQPQHF
TGTGCCAGCAGTTACAGGGGTGGGCAGCCCCAGCATTTT
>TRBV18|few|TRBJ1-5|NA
CASSLLGGDQPQHF
TGTGCCAGCTCACTTCTGGGAGGAGATCAGCCCCAGCATTTT
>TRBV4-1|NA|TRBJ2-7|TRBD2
CASSQRSGRYEQYF
TGCGCCAGCAGCCAGAGGAGCGGGAGGTACGAGCAGTACTTC
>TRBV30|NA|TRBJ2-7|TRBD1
CAWSTGTGTIEQYF
TGTGCCTGGTCGACCGGGACAGGGACTATTGAGCAGTACTTC
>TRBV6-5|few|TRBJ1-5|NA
CASRAGNQPQHF
TGTGCCAGCAGGGCAGGCAATCAGCCCCAGCATTTT
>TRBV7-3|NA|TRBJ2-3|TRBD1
CASSNGQGPDTQYF
TGTGCCAGCAGCAACGGACAGGGTCCAGATACGCAGTATTTT
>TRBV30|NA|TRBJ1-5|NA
CAWSEGGLNQPQHF
TGTGCCTGGAGTGAAGGGGGTCTCAATCAGCCCCAGCATTTT
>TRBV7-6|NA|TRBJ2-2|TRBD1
CASSLGQYTGELFF
TGTGCCAGCAGCTTGGGACAGTACACCGGGGAGCTGTTTTTT
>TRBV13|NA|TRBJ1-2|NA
CASSFTNYGYTF
TGTGCCAGCAGCTTCACTAACTATGGCTACACCTTC
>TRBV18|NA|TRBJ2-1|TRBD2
CASSQLAGGGYNEQFF
TGTGCCAGCTCACAACTAGCGGGAGGGGGCTACAATGAGCAGTTCTTC
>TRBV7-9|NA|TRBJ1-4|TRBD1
CASSHRTGQNEKLFF
TGTGCCAGCAGCCACCGGACAGGACAAAATGAAAAACTGTTTTTT
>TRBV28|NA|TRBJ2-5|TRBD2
CASSPTSGRAESQETQYF
TGTGCCAGCAGTCCAACTAGCGGGAGGGCCGAATCCCAAGAGACCCAGTACTTC
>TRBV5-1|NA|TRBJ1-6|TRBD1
CASSFGTGNNSPLHF
TGCGCCAGCAGCTTTGGGACAGGGAATAATTCACCCCTCCACTTT
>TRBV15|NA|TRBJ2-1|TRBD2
CATSRGLAGVYNEQFF
TGTGCCACCAGCAGAGGTTTGGCGGGAGTCTACAATGAGCAGTTCTTC
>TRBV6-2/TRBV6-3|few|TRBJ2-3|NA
CASSPTRTITDTQYF
TGTGCCAGCAGCCCTACACGAACTATAACAGATACGCAGTATTTT
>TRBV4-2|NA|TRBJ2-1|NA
CASSQAGLLNNEQFF
TGTGCCAGCAGCCAGGCGGGACTCCTCAACAATGAGCAGTTCTTC
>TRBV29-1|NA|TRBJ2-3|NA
CSVEDLRGTDTQYF
TGCAGCGTTGAAGATCTGCGGGGAACAGATACGCAGTATTTT
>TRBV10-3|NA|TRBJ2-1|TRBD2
CAISEFTSGSYNEQFF
TGTGCCATCAGTGAGTTTACTAGCGGCTCCTACAATGAGCAGTTCTTC
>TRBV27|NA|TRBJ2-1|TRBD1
CASSLRGTGGFYNEQFF
TGTGCCAGCAGTTTACGGGGGACAGGGGGCTTCTACAATGAGCAGTTCTTC
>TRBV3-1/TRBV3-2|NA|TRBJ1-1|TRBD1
CASSQGTGGPEAFF
TGTGCCAGCAGCCAAGGGACAGGGGGCCCTGAAGCTTTCTTT
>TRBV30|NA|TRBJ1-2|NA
CAWSTRSSAGYTF
TGTGCCTGGAGTACGAGGAGCTCGGCTGGCTACACCTTC
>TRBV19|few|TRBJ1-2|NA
CASSRQDRRNNYGYTF
TGTGCCAGTAGTAGACAGGACAGAAGAAATAACTATGGCTACACCTTC
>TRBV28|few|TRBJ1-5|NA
CASRDLGGQPQHF
TGTGCCAGCCGGGACTTGGGAGGTCAGCCCCAGCATTTT
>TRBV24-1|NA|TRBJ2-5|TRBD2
CATSDVGGGGRETQYF
TGTGCCACCAGTGATGTCGGGGGTGGCGGGAGAGAGACCCAGTACTTC
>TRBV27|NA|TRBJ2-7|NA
CASSPRLGSYEQYF
TGTGCCAGCAGTCCTCGACTAGGATCCTACGAGCAGTACTTC
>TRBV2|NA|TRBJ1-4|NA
CASSWGDEKLFF
TGTGCCAGCAGTTGGGGGGATGAAAAACTGTTTTTT
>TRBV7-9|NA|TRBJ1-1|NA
CASSSWGGSDTEAFF
TGTGCCAGCAGCTCGTGGGGCGGATCCGACACTGAAGCTTTCTTT
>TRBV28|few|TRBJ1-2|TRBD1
CASTPTGTGLYGYTF
TGTGCCAGCACCCCAACCGGGACAGGGCTCTATGGCTACACCTTC
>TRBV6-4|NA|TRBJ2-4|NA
CASSDPRGIQYF
TGTGCCAGCAGTGACCCCAGGGGCATTCAGTACTTC
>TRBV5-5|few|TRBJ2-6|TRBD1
CASRAGTGGDGANVLTF
TGTGCCAGCAGGGCCGGGACAGGGGGCGATGGGGCCAACGTCCTGACTTTC
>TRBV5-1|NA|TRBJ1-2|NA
CASSLGQATNYGYTF
TGCGCCAGCAGCTTGGGACAGGCTACAAACTATGGCTACACCTTC
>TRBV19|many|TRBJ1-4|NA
CASRRGGDLEKLFF
TGTGCCAGTAGGAGAGGGGGGGACCTTGAAAAACTGTTTTTT
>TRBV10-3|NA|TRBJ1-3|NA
CAIMKGGAASGNTIYF
TGTGCCATCATGAAGGGGGGGGCGGCCTCTGGAAACACCATATATTTT
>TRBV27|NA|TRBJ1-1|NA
CASSLRENTEAFF
TGTGCCAGCAGTCTCAGGGAGAACACTGAAGCTTTCTTT
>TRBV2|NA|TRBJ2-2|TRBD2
CASSGLAGVYGELFF
TGTGCCAGCAGTGGACTAGCGGGAGTTTACGGGGAGCTGTTTTTT
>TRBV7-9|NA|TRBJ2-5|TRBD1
CASSMDPGQGRETQYF
TGTGCCAGCAGCATGGACCCCGGACAGGGAAGAGAGACCCAGTACTTC